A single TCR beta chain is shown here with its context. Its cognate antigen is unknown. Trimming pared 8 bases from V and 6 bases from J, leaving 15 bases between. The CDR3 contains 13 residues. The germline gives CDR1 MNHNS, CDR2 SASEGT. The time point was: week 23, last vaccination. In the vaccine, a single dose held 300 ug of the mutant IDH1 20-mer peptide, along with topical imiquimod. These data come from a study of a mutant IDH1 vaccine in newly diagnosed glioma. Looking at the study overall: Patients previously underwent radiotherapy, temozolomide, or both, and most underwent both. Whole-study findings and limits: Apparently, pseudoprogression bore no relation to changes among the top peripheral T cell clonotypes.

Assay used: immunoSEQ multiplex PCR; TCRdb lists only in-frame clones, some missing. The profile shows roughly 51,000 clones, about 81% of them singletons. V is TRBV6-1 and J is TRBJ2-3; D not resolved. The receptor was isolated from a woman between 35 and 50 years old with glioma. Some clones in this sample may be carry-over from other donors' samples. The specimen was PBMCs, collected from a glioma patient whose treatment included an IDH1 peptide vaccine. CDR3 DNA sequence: TGTGCCAGCGCGCGCCTGGCGGTGGATACGCAGTATTTT. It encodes CASARLAVDTQYF.